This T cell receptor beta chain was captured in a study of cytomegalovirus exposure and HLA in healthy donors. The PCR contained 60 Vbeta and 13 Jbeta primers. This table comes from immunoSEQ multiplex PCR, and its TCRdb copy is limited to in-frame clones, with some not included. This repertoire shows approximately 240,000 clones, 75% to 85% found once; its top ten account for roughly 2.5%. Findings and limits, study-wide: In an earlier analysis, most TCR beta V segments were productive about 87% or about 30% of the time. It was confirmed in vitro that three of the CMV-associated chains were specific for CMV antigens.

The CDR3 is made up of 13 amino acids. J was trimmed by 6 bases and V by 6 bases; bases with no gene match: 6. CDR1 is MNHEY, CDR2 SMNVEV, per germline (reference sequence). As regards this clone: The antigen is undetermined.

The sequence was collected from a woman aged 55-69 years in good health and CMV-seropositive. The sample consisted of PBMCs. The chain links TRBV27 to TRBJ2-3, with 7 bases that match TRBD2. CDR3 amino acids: CASRGGVWDTQYF. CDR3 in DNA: TGTGCCAGCAGGGGAGGGGTGTGGGATACGCAGTATTTT.